The 27 T cell receptor beta chains listed next were all sequenced from one sample in a study of identical twins. TCRdb itself ran the 5' RACE reads through MiXCR, one entry per CDR3 protein. The sample records 500,000 to 600,000 distinct CDR3 sequences, 20% to 25% being singletons. This sample was also put to use in a study of T cells expressing NK-cell markers.

Input material: CD4+ T cells sorted from blood. The source of these receptors is a young woman in good health.

The chain carries TRBV20-1 and TRBJ2-7, with unresolved D. CDR1 and CDR2 (germline): DFQATT, SNEGSKA (reference sequence). The CDR3 runs to 13 residues. V was trimmed by 2 bases and J by 4 bases, leaving 12 bases between them. CDR3 nucleotide sequence: TGCAGTGCTAGAAGGATGGGCGGATACGAGCAGTACTTC. Encoded protein: CSARRMGGYEQYF.

In nucleotides, the CDR3 is TGCAGTGCCTTGGACAGGGATAAAACCTACGAGCAGTACTTC. Its protein is CSALDRDKTYEQYF. This rearrangement joins TRBV20-1 to TRBJ2-7, with 8 bases fitting TRBD1. The CDR3 is 14 residues long. Germline CDR1 reads DFQATT; CDR2 reads SNEGSKA (reference sequence). Trimming at V came to 6 bases and at J to 2 bases, leaving 9 bases not matched to a gene.

The chain links TRBV30 to TRBJ1-3, with unresolved D. The CDR3 consists of 14 residues. The V end was cut by 2 bases, the J end by 0 bases, with 8 bases between. Germline loops: CDR1 GTSNPN, CDR2 SVGIG (reference sequence). The CDR3 sequence: CAWSWGLSGNTIYF. CDR3 DNA sequence: TGTGCCTGGAGTTGGGGTCTCTCTGGAAACACCATATATTTT.

J is TRBJ2-5 and V is TRBV12-3 or TRBV12-4; the D gene could be TRBD1 or TRBD2 (5 bases each). There are 15 residues in the CDR3. V was cut by 10 bases and J by 4 bases, with 22 bases left in between. In DNA, the CDR3 is TGTGCCACCAAGTTTCATGAGGGTGGGGGAGAGACCCAGTACTTC. This codes for CATKFHEGGGETQYF.

The chain links TRBV15 to TRBJ1-4, with D possibly being TRBD1 (6 bases). CDR1 is LNHNV, CDR2 YYDKDF, per germline (reference sequence). Trimming left V 1 base short and J 5 bases short, with 14 bases between. This CDR3 comprises 16 residues. CDR3 coding DNA: TGTGCCACCAGCAGAGCCACCGGGACACTAAATGAAAAACTGTTTTTT. It translates to CATSRATGTLNEKLFF.

The chain employs TRBV11-1 and TRBJ2-2; 11 nucleotides align to TRBD1. Germline assignment: CDR1 SGHAT and CDR2 FQDESV (reference sequence). V was pared by 4 bases and J by 5 bases, with 12 bases of the junction left unmatched. This CDR3 is 18 amino acids long. The DNA for the CDR3 is TGTGCCAGCAGCTCCTCGGACAGGGGGCTTTCCAGGACCGGGGAGCTGTTTTTT. Its protein is CASSSSDRGLSRTGELFF.

In this sample, this clonotype turned up a few times. The chain employs TRBV7-6 and TRBJ2-2; the match to TRBD1 covers 11 bases. Germline lookup yields CDR1 SGHVS and CDR2 FNYEAQ. V lost 5 bases, J lost 6 bases, and 5 bases stayed unmatched. The CDR3 consists of 15 residues. In DNA, the CDR3 is TGTGCCAGCAGCCCCCCGGGACAGGGGGCCGGGGAGCTGTTTTTT. Translation: CASSPPGQGAGELFF.

This clonotype has a handful of counts. The gene calls are TRBV7-9 and TRBJ1-1; D uncertain. The CDR3 has 14 residues. Trimming pared 1 base from V and 6 bases from J, leaving 12 bases between. Germline-derived CDR1 and CDR2 are SEHNR and FQNEAQ (reference sequence). CDR3 sequence: CASSLGTSPAEAFF. CDR3 nucleotides: TGTGCCAGCAGCTTAGGGACCTCCCCCGCTGAAGCTTTCTTT. Full variable domain (missing parts from reference TRBV7-9 and TRBJ1-1): DTGVSQNPRHKITKRGQNVTFRCDPISEHNRLYWYRQTLGQGPEFLTYFQNEAQLEKSRLLSDRFSAERPKGSFSTLEIQRTEQGDSAMYLCASSLGTSPAEAFFGQGTRLTVV.

This CDR3 is CSVEDAGAEQYF. CDR3 DNA sequence: TGCAGCGTTGAAGACGCCGGCGCCGAGCAGTACTTC. The genes are TRBV29-1 and TRBJ2-7; D is ambiguous. In germline, CDR1 is SQVTM, CDR2 ANQGSEA. Trimming removed 0 bases at V and 6 bases at J, with 9 bases between. The CDR3 loop spans 12 amino acids.

The chain recombines TRBV11-2 with TRBJ2-7; TRBD1 aligns across 7 bases. The CDR3 extends over 15 amino acids. Germline lookup yields CDR1 SGHAT and CDR2 FQNNGV. V lost 5 bases to trimming and J lost 0 bases; unmatched junction nucleotides: 7. The CDR3 region is CASSRGGSGSYEQYF. The CDR3 nucleotides are TGTGCCAGCAGCCGAGGGGGCTCGGGCTCCTACGAGCAGTACTTC.

This clonotype was seen at least ten times. DNA of the CDR3: TGTGCCATCAGTGAGGAGAGATATAGCAATCAGCCCCAGCATTTT. Protein sequence: CAISEERYSNQPQHF. V gene TRBV10-3 combines with J gene TRBJ1-5; no definite D call. The germline V gene has CDR1 ENHRY and CDR2 SYGVKD. V was clipped by 2 bases and J by 0 bases, with 8 bases between them. The CDR3 length is 15 residues.

This clonotype was found a few times. The chain uses TRBV4-1 and TRBJ2-7; D ambiguous. The CDR3 loop spans 15 amino acids. Germline V lookup: CDR1 MGHRA, CDR2 YSYEKL. Trimming stripped 5 bases from V and 3 bases from J, with 17 bases between. CDR3 sequence: CASSSPVRRVYEQYF. In nucleotides, the CDR3 is TGCGCCAGCAGCTCTCCAGTGAGACGGGTCTACGAGCAGTACTTC.

V is TRBV12-3 or TRBV12-4 and J is TRBJ2-3; possibly TRBD1 for D (6 bases). The V gene lost 4 bases and the J gene lost 5 bases, with 22 bases spanning the gap. The CDR3 is 17 residues long. CDR3 protein: CASSSGTGTNLVDTQYF. CDR3 DNA sequence: TGTGCCAGCAGTTCCGGCACCGGGACAAACCTTGTAGATACGCAGTATTTT.

The J gene is TRBJ2-1, the V gene TRBV9, with 7 bases fitting TRBD2. Trimming took 1 base from V and 1 from J; bases not matched to a gene: 2. The CDR3 consists of 15 residues. Germline assignment: CDR1 SGDLS and CDR2 YYNGEE. CDR3 nucleotides: TGTGCCAGCAGCGTACGGGGGGATTCCTACAATGAGCAGTTCTTC. Translating gives CASSVRGDSYNEQFF. Together with reference TRBV9 and TRBJ2-1, the CDR3 gives the full variable domain: DSGVTQTPKHLITATGQRVTLRCSPRSGDLSVYWYQQSLDQGLQFLIQYYNGEERAKGNILERFSAQQFPDLHSELNLSSLELGDSALYFCASSVRGDSYNEQFFGPGTRLTVL.

The chain couples TRBV20-1 to TRBJ2-3; 8 nucleotides match TRBD1. The germline V gene has CDR1 DFQATT and CDR2 SNEGSKA (reference sequence). V was pared by 4 bases and J by 3 bases, with 6 bases of the junction left unmatched. This CDR3 comprises 14 residues. The CDR3 loop reads CSATRQGKTDTQYF. CDR3 DNA sequence: TGCAGTGCTACAAGACAGGGGAAGACAGATACGCAGTATTTT.

This clonotype was recorded a few times. The genes are TRBV15 and TRBJ2-2; D is unclear. The CDR3 sequence is 13 residues long. V gave up 0 bases and J gave up 10 bases, with 9 bases separating them. CDR1 is LNHNV, CDR2 YYDKDF, per germline (reference sequence). CDR3 in amino acids: CATSRDRAEELFF. As DNA, the CDR3 is TGTGCCACCAGCAGAGATCGGGCAGAGGAGCTGTTTTTT.

This chain uses TRBV2 with TRBJ2-7, with 8 bases aligning to TRBD1. The V segment lost 5 bases and the J segment 2 bases; nucleotides outside the gene matches: 11. This CDR3 has 16 amino acids. Germline CDR1 SNHLY, CDR2 FYNNEI. The DNA of the CDR3 is TGTGCCAGCAGTTACGTCAGGGGGCTGTTAACCTACGAGCAGTACTTC. Amino acid sequence: CASSYVRGLLTYEQYF.

In this sample, this clonotype turned up a few times. Relative to the germline gene, one junction end is altered; a read error may explain this. The chain links TRBV7-7 to TRBJ2-5; unclear D gene. CDR3 size: 12 residues. Germline V lookup: CDR1 SSHAT, CDR2 FNYEAQ (reference sequence). CDR3 residues: CASSPGWETQYF. CDR3 nucleotide sequence: TGTGCTAGCAGCCCTGGGTGGGAGACCCAGTACTTC.

This clonotype was seen more than once but under ten times. This chain connects TRBV20-1 to TRBJ1-3; D uncertain. The V gene's germline CDR1 is DFQATT and CDR2 SNEGSKA (reference sequence). V lost 1 base, J lost 0 bases, and 10 bases lay in between. CDR3 length equals 15 residues. CDR3 loop: CSARVPVRSGNTIYF. CDR3 bases: TGCAGTGCTAGAGTCCCGGTCCGCTCTGGAAACACCATATATTTT.

The sample holds a few counts of this clonotype. V and J are TRBV20-1 and TRBJ2-1, with 11 bases identical to TRBD2. V was pared by 6 bases and J by 7 bases, with 11 bases of the junction left unmatched. From germline, CDR1 is DFQATT and CDR2 SNEGSKA (reference sequence). The CDR3 is 15 amino acids. CDR3 in DNA: TGCAGTGCGCCAGCTCTAGCGGGAGGCGTGAATGAGCAGTTCTTC. It encodes CSAPALAGGVNEQFF.

This clonotype was counted at least ten times. This rearrangement joins TRBV15 to TRBJ1-1; D gene unclear. Trimming shortened V by 4 bases and J by 4 bases, and 13 bases separated the two germline ends. From germline, CDR1 is LNHNV and CDR2 YYDKDF (reference sequence). The CDR3 has 14 residues. CDR3 amino acids: CATSNLNRVTEAFF. CDR3 bases: TGTGCCACCAGCAACCTTAATAGGGTCACTGAAGCTTTCTTT.

This clonotype was counted a few times. The chain joins TRBV12-3 or TRBV12-4 to TRBJ2-7; 8 nucleotides match TRBD1. V was pared by 3 bases and J by 0 bases, with 4 bases of the junction left unmatched. This CDR3 has 15 residues. CDR3 amino acids: CASSLNRGASYEQYF. The CDR3, as DNA: TGTGCCAGCAGTTTGAACAGGGGGGCCTCCTACGAGCAGTACTTC.

The chain couples TRBV19 to TRBJ1-2, with a tentative D call TRBD1 (6 bases). This CDR3 contains 14 residues. CDR1 is LNHDA and CDR2 is SQIVND in the germline V gene (reference sequence). Trimming took off 7 bases at V and 5 bases at J, with 17 bases between the two ends. The CDR3 DNA reads as TGTGCCAGTACGGTTCCGGACAGCACATATGGCTACACCTTC. The encoded protein is CASTVPDSTYGYTF.

V and J are TRBV2 and TRBJ2-1; possibly TRBD1 or TRBD2 for D (5 bases each). Deletions cut 3 bases from V and 0 bases from J, with 9 bases between. The CDR3 covers 15 residues. The germline CDR1 and CDR2 sequences are SNHLY and FYNNEI. The CDR3 nucleotides are TGTGCCAGCAGTGATCGGGGACCCTCCTACAATGAGCAGTTCTTC. Translating it yields CASSDRGPSYNEQFF.

This clonotype has more than one count but fewer than ten. This chain connects TRBV20-1 to TRBJ2-3; TRBD2 agrees at 9 bases. This CDR3 contains 14 residues. The J segment lost 4 bases and the V segment lost 4 bases, leaving 6 bases of the junction unmatched. Germline values: CDR1 DFQATT, CDR2 SNEGSKA (reference sequence). CDR3 DNA sequence: TGCAGTGCTAAAGCGGGGGGTGGAGCAGATACGCAGTATTTT. Its translation: CSAKAGGGADTQYF.

The chain recombines TRBV12-3 or TRBV12-4 with TRBJ2-3, with D uncertain. V gave up 3 bases and J gave up 4 bases, with 8 bases separating them. The CDR3 extends over 13 amino acids. CDR3 DNA sequence: TGTGCCAGCAGTTTGAGACCGGCAGATACGCAGTATTTT. Its translation is CASSLRPADTQYF.

This clonotype was seen a few times. V gene TRBV30 combines with J gene TRBJ2-7, with D uncertain. The CDR3 contains 11 residues. V lost 0 bases and J 6 bases, leaving 6 bases between the germline ends. Germline V lookup: CDR1 GTSNPN, CDR2 SVGIG (reference sequence). DNA of the CDR3: TGTGCCTGGAGTGTAGGACCCGAGCAGTACTTC. It codes for CAWSVGPEQYF.